This T cell receptor (beta chain) was observed in a study of shared clonotypes between healthy human individuals. Study overall: A donor's plate count was three for CD4 naive and three for CD4 memory; CD8 naive had two and CD8 memory one.

Germline V gives CDR1 SGHVS, CDR2 FNYEAQ. V shed 4 bases and J 2 bases; nucleotides not matched to a gene: 8. The length of the CDR3 is 17 residues. The sample holds one count of this clone. Each cell subset's genomic DNA was divided evenly among several immunoSEQ plates. Sorted-subset replicate PCR reactions were performed with 200 ng DNA, corresponding to roughly 31,000 T cell genomes. Repertoires were generated with immunoSEQ multiplex PCR, while TCRdb's copy carries only in-frame clones and drops some. In the table there are around 1,000,000 clones, 60% to 80% of which are singletons. The source material was memory CD4+ T cells from PBMCs. Subset indicated: CD45RA-negative fraction. This chain joins TRBV7-6 and TRBJ2-7; 13 nucleotides match TRBD2. The sequence came from a man aged 18-30 years in good health. Some clones in this sample may be carry-over from other donors' samples. The CDR3 sequence is CASSSGLAGYTAYEQYF. The CDR3 DNA reads as TGTGCCAGCAGCTCGGGACTAGCGGGATATACCGCCTACGAGCAGTACTTC.